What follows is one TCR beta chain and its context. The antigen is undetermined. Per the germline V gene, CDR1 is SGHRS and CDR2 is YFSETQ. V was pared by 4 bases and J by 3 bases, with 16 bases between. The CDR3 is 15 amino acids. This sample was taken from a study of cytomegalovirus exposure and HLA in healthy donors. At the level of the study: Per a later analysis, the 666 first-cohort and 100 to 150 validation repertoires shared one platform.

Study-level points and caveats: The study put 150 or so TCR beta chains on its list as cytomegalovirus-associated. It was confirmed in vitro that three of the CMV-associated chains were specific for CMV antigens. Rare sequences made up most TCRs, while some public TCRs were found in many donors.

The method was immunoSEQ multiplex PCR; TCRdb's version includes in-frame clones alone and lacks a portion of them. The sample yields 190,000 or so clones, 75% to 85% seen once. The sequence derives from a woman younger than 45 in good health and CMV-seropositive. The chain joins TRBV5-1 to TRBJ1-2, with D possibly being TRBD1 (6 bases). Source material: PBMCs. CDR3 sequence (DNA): TGCGCCAGCAGCCAAAGCGGCAGGGGTGACTATGGCTACACCTTC. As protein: CASSQSGRGDYGYTF.